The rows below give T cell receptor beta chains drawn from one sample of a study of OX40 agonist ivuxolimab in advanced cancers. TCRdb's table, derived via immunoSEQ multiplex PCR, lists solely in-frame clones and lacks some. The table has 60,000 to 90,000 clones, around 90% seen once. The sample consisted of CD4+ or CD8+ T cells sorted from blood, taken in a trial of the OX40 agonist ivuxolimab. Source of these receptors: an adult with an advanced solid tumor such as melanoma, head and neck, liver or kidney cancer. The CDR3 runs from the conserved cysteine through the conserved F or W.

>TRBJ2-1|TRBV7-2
CASSLAMDGEQFF
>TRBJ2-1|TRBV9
CASSAGDWGRSDEQFF
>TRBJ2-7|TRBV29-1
CSVGLSYEQYF
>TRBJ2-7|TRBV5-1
CASSPLTAKSYEQYF
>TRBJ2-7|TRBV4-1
CASSQGTRYEQYF
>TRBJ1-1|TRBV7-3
CASSLTQLGTGVTEAFF
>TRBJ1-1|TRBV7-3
CASSLQGRSPTEAFF
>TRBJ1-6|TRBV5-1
CASSLGTGFYNSPLHF
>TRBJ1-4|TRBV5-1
CASSLAPAGGGEKLFF
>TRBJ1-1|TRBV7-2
CASSRQLRGDTEAFF
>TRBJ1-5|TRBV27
CASSSLKGLLNQPQHF
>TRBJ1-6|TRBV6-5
CASSPEQGGSPLHF
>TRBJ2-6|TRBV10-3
CAISGQGLGGANVLTF
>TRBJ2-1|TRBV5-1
CASSLFGPNEQFF
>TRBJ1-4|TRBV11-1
CASRRTGRNEKLFF
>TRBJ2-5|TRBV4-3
CASSQQKGETQYF
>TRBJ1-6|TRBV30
CAWGTGNSPLHF
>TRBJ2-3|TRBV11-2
CASTLTARDIGSTDTQYF
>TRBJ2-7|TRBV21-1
CASSKAGGHHPYEQYF
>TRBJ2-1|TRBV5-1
CASKRDTGNEQFF
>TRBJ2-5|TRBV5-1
CASSARGEETQYF
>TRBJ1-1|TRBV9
CASSGTPNTEAFF
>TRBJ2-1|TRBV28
CASSESHPWTGGANEQFF
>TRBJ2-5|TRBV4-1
CASSRTAQETQYF
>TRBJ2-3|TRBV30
CAWSGGRNTDTQYF
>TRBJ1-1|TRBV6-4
CASSDSGTGYGAFF
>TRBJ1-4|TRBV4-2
CASSHQPVEGLGEKLFF
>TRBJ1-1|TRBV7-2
CASRLRDRVNTEAFF
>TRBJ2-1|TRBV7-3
CASSSWGNEQFF
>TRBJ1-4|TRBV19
CATKPGQGHEKLFF
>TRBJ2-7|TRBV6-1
CASSESHGQGRHEQYF
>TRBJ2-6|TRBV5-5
CASSPSVGLGANVLTF
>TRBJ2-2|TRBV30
CAWSVGDRLLANTGELFF
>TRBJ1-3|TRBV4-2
CASSQDLWANSGNTIYF
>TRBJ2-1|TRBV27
CASTPSSPYNEQFF
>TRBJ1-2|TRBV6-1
CASYSNYGYTF
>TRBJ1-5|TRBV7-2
CASSPDRGWQPQHF
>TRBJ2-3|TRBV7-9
CASSSMDRRDTDTQYF
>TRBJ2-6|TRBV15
CATSRKGISGANVLTF
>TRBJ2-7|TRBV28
CASSVDRGYEQYF
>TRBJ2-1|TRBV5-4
CASSLGPGQINEQFF
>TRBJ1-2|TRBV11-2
CASSFDSGYTF
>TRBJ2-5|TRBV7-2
CASSLEYAQETQYF
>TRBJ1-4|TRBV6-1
CASSDSGLTNEKLFF
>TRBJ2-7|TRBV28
CASTLGEFNEQYF
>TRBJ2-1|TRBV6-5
CASRQAGEQFF
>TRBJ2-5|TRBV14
CASSPGIAGAFQETQYF
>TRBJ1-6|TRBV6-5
CASSYNRDPYNSPLHF
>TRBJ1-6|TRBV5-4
CASTLGDSPLHF
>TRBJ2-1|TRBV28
CASSSNLGRGNEQFF
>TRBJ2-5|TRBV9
CASSLAPGTPGGTQYF
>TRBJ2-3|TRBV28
CASSLGGTDTQYF
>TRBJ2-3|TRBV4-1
CASSLGLYTDTQYF